This T cell receptor (beta chain) was recorded in a study of T cell responses to AZD1222 COVID-19 vaccine. Study outcomes and limitations: Donors in the cohort were predominantly white British and more often female, and clonal diversity was possibly underestimated. Targeting of unmutated variant regions was reportedly seen in nearly half of spike-specific TCRs. Breadth and depth of Spike-specific TCRs rose after two AZD1222 doses. At baseline, just six or seven AZD1222 recipients tested seropositive.

Generated by immunoSEQ multiplex PCR, the TCRdb table keeps only in-frame clones and is missing some. The sample records about 150,000 clones, less than 95% being singletons. V lost 4 bases and J lost 6; bases outside the gene matches: 10. The CDR3 covers 16 residues. Germline assignment: CDR1 SGHRS and CDR2 YFSETQ. To note about this clone: Its antigen is undetermined.

This specimen consisted of peripheral blood, obtained on day 0 of AZD1222 vaccination. The chain employs TRBV5-1 and TRBJ2-1, with TRBD2 matching 10 bases. This TCR was sampled from an adult in good health. CDR3 nucleotides: TGCGCCAGCAGCAGCCGAGCGGGAGGGGCCACCAATGAGCAGTTCTTC. This translates into CASSSRAGGATNEQFF.